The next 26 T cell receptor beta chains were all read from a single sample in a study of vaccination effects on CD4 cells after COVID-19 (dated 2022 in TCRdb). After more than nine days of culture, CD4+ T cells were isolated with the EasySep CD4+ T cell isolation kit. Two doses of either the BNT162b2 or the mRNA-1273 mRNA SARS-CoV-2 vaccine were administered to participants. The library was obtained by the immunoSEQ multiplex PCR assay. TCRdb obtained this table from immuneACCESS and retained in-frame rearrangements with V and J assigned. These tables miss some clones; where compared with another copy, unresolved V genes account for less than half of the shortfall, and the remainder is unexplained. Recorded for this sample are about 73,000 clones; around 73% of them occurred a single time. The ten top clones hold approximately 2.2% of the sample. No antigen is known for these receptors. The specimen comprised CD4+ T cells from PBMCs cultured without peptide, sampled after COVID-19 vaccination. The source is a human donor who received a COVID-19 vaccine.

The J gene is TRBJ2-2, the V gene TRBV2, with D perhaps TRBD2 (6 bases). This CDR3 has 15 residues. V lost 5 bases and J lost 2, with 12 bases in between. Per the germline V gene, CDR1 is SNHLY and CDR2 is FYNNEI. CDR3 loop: CASSPRRGNTGELFF. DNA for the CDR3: TGTGCCAGCAGTCCGAGGCGGGGAAACACCGGGGAGCTGTTTTTT.

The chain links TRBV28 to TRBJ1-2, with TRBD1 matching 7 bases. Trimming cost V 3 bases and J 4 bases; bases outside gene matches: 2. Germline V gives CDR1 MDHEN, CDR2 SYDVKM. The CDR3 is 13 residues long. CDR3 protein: CASSFGTVYGYTF. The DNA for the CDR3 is TGTGCCAGCAGTTTCGGGACAGTCTATGGCTACACCTTC.

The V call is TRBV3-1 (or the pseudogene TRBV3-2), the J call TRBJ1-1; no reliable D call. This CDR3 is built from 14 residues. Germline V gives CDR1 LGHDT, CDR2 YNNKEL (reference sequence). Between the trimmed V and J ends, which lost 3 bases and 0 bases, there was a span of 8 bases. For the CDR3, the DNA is TGTGCCAGCAGCCAGCGATTCATGAACACTGAAGCTTTCTTT. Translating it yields CASSQRFMNTEAFF.

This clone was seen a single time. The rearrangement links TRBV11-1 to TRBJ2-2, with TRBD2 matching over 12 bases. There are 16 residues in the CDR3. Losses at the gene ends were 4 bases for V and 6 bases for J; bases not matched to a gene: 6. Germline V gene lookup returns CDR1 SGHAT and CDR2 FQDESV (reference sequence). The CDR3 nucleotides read TGTGCCAGCAGCTCTCTAGCGGGGGGGCCGTCCGGGGAGCTGTTTTTT. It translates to CASSSLAGGPSGELFF.

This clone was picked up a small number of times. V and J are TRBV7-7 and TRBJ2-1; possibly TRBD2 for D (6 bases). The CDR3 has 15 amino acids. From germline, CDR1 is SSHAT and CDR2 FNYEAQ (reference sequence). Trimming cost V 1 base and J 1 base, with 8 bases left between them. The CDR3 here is CASSLGRGSYNEQFF. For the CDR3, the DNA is TGTGCCAGCAGCTTAGGACGGGGGTCCTACAATGAGCAGTTCTTC.

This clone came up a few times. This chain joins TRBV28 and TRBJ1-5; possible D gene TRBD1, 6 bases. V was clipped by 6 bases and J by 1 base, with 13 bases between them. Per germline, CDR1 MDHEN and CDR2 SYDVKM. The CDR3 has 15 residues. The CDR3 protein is CASRPGHLSNQPQHF. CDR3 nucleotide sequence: TGTGCCAGCAGGCCGGGACACCTCAGCAATCAGCCCCAGCATTTT.

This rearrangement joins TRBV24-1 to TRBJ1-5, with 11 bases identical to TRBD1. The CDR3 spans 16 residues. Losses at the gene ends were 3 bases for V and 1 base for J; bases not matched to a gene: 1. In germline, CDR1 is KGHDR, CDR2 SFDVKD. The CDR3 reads CATSDGDRGSNQPQHF. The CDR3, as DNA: TGTGCCACCAGTGATGGGGACAGGGGGAGCAATCAGCCCCAGCATTTT.

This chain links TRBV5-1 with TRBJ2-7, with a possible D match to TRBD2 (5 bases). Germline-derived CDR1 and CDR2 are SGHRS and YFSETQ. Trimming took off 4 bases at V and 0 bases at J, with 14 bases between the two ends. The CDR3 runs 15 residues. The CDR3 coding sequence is TGCGCCAGCAGCCCCGGCGGGTCTAGCTCCTACGAGCAGTACGTC. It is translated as CASSPGGSSSYEQYV.

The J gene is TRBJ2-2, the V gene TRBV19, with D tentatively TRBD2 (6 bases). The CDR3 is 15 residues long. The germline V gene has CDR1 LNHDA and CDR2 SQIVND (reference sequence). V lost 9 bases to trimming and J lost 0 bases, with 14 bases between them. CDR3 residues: CASRFGGANTGELFF. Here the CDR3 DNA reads TGTGCCAGCCGTTTCGGAGGGGCGAACACCGGGGAGCTGTTTTTT.

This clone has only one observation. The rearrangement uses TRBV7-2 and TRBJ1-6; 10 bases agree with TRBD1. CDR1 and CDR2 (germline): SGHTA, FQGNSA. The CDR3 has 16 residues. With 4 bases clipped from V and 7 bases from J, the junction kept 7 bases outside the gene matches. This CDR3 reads CASSSYTGQGNSPLHF. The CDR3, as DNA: TGTGCCAGCAGCTCGTATACGGGACAGGGGAATTCACCCCTCCACTTT. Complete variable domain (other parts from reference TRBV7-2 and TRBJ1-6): GAGVSQSPSNKVTEKGKDVELRCDPISGHTALYWYRQSLGQGLEFLIYFQGNSAPDKSGLPSDRFSAERTGGSVSTLTIQRTQQEDSAVYLCASSSYTGQGNSPLHFGNGTRLTVT.

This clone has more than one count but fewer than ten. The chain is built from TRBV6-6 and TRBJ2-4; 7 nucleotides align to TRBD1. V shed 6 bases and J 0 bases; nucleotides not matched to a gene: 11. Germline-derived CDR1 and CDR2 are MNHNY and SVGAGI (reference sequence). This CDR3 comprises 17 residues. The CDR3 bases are TGTGCCAGCAGCCGAGAGGGGGCAGGGATAGCCAAAAACATTCAGTACTTC. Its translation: CASSREGAGIAKNIQYF.

The CDR3 sequence is CASSRTSARTDTQYF. In DNA form, the CDR3 reads TGTGCCAGCAGCCGAACTAGCGCCCGCACAGATACGCAGTATTTT. The chain has TRBV6-6 and TRBJ2-3; 7 nucleotides align to TRBD2. The CDR3 covers 15 residues. Germline lookup yields CDR1 MNHNY and CDR2 SVGAGI (reference sequence). V was clipped by 6 bases and J by 1 base; unmatched bases: 7.

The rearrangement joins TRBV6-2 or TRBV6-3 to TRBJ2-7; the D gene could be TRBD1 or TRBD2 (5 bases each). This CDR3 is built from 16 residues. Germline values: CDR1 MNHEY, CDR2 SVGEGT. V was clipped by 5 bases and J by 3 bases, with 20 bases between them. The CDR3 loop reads CASSPAAQGGGYEQYV. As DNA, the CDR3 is TGTGCCAGCAGTCCCGCCGCGCAGGGTGGGGGCTACGAGCAGTACGTC.

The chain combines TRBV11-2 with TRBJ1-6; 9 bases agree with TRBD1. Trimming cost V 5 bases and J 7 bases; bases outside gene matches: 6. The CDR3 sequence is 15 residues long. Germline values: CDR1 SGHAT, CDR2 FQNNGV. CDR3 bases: TGTGCCAGCAGCGGATCCGGGACAGGGAATTCACCCCTCCACTTT. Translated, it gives CASSGSGTGNSPLHF.

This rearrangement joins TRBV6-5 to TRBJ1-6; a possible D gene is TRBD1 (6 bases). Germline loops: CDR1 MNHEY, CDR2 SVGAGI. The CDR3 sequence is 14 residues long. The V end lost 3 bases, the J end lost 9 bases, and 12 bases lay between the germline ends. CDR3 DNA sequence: TGTGCCAGCAGTTATGCGGGGGCGTTTTCACCCCTCCACTTT. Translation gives CASSYAGAFSPLHF.

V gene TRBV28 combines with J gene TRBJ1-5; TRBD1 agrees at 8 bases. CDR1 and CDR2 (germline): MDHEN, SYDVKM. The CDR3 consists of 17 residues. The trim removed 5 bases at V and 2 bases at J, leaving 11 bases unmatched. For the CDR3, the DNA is TGTGCCAGCAGTCCCCAAATGACAGGGGTTGGCAATCAGCCCCAGCATTTT. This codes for CASSPQMTGVGNQPQHF.

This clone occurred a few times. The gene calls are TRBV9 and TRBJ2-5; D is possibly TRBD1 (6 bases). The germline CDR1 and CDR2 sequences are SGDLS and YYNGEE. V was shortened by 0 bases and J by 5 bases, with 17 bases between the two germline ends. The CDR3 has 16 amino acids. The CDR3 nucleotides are TGTGCCAGCAGCGTAGGACTGGGGGCGGTTAGTGAGACCCAGTACTTC. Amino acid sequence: CASSVGLGAVSETQYF.

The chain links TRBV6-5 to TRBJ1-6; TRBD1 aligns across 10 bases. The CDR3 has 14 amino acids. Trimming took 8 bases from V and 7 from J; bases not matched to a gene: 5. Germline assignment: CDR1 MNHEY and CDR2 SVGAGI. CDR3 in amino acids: CASQGTGVNSPLHF. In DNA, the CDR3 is TGTGCCAGCCAGGGGACAGGGGTAAATTCACCCCTCCACTTT.

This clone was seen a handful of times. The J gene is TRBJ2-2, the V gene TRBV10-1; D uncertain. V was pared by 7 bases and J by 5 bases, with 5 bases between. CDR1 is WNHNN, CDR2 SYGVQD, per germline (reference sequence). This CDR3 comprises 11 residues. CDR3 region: CASTRTGELFF. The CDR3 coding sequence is TGCGCCAGCACCCGGACCGGGGAGCTGTTTTTT.

In nucleotides, the CDR3 is TGTGCCAGCTCACGGGCCGGGACGGGGGAGACCCAGTACTTC. This encodes CASSRAGTGETQYF. The genes are TRBV18 and TRBJ2-5, with D perhaps TRBD1 or TRBD2 (5 bases each). This CDR3 has 14 residues. Trimming stripped 4 bases from V and 5 bases from J, with 14 bases between. Germline V gene sequence: CDR1 KGHSH, CDR2 LQKENI.

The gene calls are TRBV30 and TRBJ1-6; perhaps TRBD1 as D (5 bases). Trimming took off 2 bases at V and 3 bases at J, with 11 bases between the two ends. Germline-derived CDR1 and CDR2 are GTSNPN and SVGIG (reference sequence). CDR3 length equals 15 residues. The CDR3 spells CAWSPSGIYNSPLHF. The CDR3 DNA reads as TGTGCCTGGAGTCCCTCAGGGATCTATAATTCACCCCTCCACTTT.

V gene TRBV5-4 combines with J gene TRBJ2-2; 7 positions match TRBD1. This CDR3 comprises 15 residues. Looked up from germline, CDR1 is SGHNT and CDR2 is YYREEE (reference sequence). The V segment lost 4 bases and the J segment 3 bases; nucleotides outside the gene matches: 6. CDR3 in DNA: TGTGCCAGCAGCAACCGGGACAGCCACACCGGGGAGCTGTTTTTT. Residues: CASSNRDSHTGELFF.

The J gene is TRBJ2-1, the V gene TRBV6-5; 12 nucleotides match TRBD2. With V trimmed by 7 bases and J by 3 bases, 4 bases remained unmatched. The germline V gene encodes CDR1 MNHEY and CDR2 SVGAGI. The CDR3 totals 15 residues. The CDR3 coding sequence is TGTGCCAGCACTAGCGGGGGGGCCTTCTACAATGAGCAGTTCTTC. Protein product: CASTSGGAFYNEQFF.

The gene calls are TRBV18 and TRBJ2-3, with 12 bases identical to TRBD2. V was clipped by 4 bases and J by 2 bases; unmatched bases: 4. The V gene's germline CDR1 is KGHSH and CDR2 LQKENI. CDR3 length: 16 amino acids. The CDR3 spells CASSLWTSGNTDTQYF. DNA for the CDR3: TGTGCCAGCTCACTCTGGACTAGCGGGAACACAGATACGCAGTATTTT.

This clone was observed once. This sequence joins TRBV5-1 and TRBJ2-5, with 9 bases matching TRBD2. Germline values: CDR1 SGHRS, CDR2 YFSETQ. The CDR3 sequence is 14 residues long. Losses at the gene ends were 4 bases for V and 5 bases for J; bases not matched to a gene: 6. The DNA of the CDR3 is TGCGCCAGCAGCGAAGCGGGGGGATATGAGACCCAGTACTTC. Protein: CASSEAGGYETQYF.

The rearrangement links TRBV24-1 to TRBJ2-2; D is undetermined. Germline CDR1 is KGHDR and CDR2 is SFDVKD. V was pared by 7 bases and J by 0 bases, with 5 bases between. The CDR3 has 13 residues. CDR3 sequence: CATRKSNTGELFF. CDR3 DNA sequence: TGTGCCACCAGAAAGTCGAACACCGGGGAGCTGTTTTTT.